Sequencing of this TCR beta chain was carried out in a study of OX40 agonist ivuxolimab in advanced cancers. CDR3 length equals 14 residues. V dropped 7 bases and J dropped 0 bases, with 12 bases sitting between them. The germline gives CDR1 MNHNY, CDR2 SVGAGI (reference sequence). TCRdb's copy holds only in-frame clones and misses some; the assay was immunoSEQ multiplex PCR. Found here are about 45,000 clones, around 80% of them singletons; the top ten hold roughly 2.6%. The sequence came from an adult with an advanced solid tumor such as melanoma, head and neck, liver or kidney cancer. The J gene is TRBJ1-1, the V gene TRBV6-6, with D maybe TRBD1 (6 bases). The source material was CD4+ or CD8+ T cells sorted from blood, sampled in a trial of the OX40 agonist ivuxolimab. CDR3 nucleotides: TGTGCCAGCACCGCGGACAGCCTGAACACTGAAGCTTTCTTT. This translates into CASTADSLNTEAFF.